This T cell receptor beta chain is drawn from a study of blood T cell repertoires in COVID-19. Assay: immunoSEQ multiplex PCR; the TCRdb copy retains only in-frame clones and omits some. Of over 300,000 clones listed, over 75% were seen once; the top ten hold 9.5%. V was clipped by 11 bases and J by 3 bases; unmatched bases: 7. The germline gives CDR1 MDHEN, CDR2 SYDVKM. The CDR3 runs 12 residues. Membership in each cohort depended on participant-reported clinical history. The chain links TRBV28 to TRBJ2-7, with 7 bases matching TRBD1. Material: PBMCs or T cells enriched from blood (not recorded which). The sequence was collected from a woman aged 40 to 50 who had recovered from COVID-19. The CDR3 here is CACQGVSYEQYF. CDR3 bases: TGTGCCTGCCAGGGGGTAAGCTACGAGCAGTACTTC.